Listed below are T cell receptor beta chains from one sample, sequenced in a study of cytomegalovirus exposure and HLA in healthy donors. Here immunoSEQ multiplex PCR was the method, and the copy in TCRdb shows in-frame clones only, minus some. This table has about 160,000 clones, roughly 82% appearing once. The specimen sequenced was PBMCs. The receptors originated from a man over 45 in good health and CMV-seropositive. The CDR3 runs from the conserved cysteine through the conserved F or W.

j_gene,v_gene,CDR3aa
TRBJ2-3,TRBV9,CASSPSPTGTDTQYF
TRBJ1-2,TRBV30,CAWSAGTGHYGYTF
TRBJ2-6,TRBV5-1,CASSSSPRSGANVLTF
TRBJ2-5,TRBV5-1,CASSWGQGRETQYF
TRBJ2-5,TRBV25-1,CASSLGLAGVETQYF
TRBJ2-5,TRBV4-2,CASSQDPAGGQETQYF
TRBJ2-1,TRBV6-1,CASSEMAGRYNEQFF
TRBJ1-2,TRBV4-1,CASSQERTVYGYTF
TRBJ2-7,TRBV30,CARGQGLGSEQYF
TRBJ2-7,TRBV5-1,CASSLGGETYEQYF
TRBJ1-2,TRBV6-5,CASKGERAGVYGYTF
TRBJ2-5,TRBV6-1,CASSGRDETQYF
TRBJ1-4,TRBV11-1,CASSLITQEKLFF
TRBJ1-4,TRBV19,CASSNRVEDRLFF
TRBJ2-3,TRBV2,CATSQREETDTQYF
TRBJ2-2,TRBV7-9,CASSPGQNTGELFF
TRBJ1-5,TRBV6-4,CASSDLGGQPPHNQPQHF
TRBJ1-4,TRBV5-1,CASSTRVGIEKLFF
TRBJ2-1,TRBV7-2,CASSNLAGGMHSYNEQFF
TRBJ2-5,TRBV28,CASSFLSGTGAETQYF
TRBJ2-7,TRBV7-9,CASSSTSGSYEQYF
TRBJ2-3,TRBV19,CASSSQLAGVADTQYF
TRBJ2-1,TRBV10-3,CAIRADRQGDEQFF
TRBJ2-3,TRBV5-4,CASSPFLQDTQYF
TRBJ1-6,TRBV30,CAWGTGGYSYNSPLHF
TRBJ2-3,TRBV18,CASSPQYRVGDTQYF
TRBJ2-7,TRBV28,CASSSSWGANYEQYF
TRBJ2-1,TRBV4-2,CASSHSSGDHNEQFF
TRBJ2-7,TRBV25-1,CASSGGTSYEQYF
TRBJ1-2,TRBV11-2,CASSSTDRGMSGYTF
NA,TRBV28,CASSSPGTSGRMYEQYF
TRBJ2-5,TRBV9,CASSPSVLAGLQYF
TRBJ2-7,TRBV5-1,CASSLTPYEQYF
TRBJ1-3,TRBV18,CASSPRERAGNTIYF
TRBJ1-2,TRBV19,CASRPGQGRLDGYTF
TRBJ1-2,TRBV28,CASSSTGGSALDYGYTF
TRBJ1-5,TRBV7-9,CSSSLATETAFNQPQHF
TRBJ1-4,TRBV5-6,CASSFGQGSTNEKLFF
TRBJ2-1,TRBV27,CASSLSPSGIYNEQFF
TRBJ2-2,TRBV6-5,CASSPGLAGGGELFF
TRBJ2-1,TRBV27,CASRIGRNEQFF
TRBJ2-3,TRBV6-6,CASSYRVAGNTDTQYF
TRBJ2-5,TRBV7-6,CASSPLQGRSQETQYF
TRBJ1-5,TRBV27,CEGVNQPQHF
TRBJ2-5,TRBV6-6,CASSFLAGGQETQYF
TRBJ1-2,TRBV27,CASSTGQAVIYGYTF
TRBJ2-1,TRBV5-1,CASSLGLAGRRHEQFF
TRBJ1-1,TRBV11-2,CASSLDRGYGEAFF